Presented here are 22 T cell receptor beta chains from one specimen sequenced in a study of beta chain features in type 1 diabetes. Study-wide points: Moderately but significantly shorter TCRB CDR3s were found in Type 1 diabetes patients in all four CD4+ subsets.

No cognate antigen is known for these TCRs. Sequencing targeted expressed TCRB transcripts, as all isolated RNA had been reverse transcribed. Data came from immunoSEQ multiplex PCR; TCRdb stores just in-frame clones and leaves some out. The repertoire holds some 350,000 clones, with approximately 13% as singletons. The sample taken for sequencing was naive CD4+ T cells from blood. The receptors come from a woman between 18 and 29 years old with type 1 diabetes.

This clone has more than one count but fewer than ten. J is TRBJ2-7 and V is TRBV5-1; D is possibly TRBD1 (5 bases). In germline, CDR1 is SGHRS, CDR2 YFSETQ. The CDR3 consists of 14 residues. V lost 0 bases and J 0 bases, leaving 7 bases between the germline ends. CDR3 loop: CASSLAGNSYEQYF. CDR3 DNA sequence: TGCGCCAGCAGCTTGGCAGGGAACTCCTACGAGCAGTACTTC. The full variable domain, its missing parts supplied by reference TRBV5-1 and TRBJ2-7, is KAGVTQTPRYLIKTRGQQVTLSCSPISGHRSVSWYQQTPGQGLQFLFEYFSETQRNKGNFPGRFSGRQFSNSRSEMNVSTLELGDSALYLCASSLAGNSYEQYFGPGTRLTVT.

V usage is TRBV18 and J usage is TRBJ2-3; 12 bases are a match to TRBD2. Looked up from germline, CDR1 is KGHSH and CDR2 is LQKENI. V lost 1 base to trimming and J lost 4 bases; unmatched junction nucleotides: 3. The CDR3 spans 16 residues. The CDR3 protein is CASSPLTSGRADTQYF. The CDR3, as DNA: TGTGCCAGCTCACCACTGACTAGCGGGAGAGCAGATACGCAGTATTTT.

In this sample, this clone turned up a few times. The V call is TRBV28, the J call TRBJ1-1, with 8 bases lining up with TRBD1. Germline V gene lookup returns CDR1 MDHEN and CDR2 SYDVKM. The trim removed 3 bases at V and 1 base at J, leaving 4 bases unmatched. The CDR3 has 15 residues. This chain's CDR3 is CASSFRQGTNTEAFF. The DNA for the CDR3 is TGTGCCAGCAGTTTCCGACAGGGGACGAACACTGAAGCTTTCTTT.

Only a few counts were recorded for this clone. This chain joins TRBV7-9 and TRBJ2-3; 10 positions match TRBD2. The CDR3 runs to 17 residues. The germline gives CDR1 SEHNR, CDR2 FQNEAQ (reference sequence). Trimming removed 5 bases from V and 3 bases from J; junction bases left unmatched: 11. The CDR3 reads CASSRRLAGDITDTQYF. The CDR3 DNA is TGTGCCAGCAGCAGACGACTAGCGGGCGACATTACAGATACGCAGTATTTT.

The chain combines TRBV30 with TRBJ2-3, with 9 positions matching TRBD1. After removal of 4 bases from V and 3 bases from J, the junction contained 8 bases not matched to a gene. Germline CDR1 is GTSNPN and CDR2 is SVGIG (reference sequence). CDR3 length: 15 residues. The CDR3 region has the DNA TGTGCCTGGACCCGGACAGGGGCGTTTACAGATACGCAGTATTTT. Its protein is CAWTRTGAFTDTQYF.

This clone was detected a few times. This chain uses TRBV7-3 with TRBJ2-3; D is possibly TRBD2 (6 bases). Trimming took off 5 bases at V and 0 bases at J, with 30 bases between the two ends. The CDR3 is made up of 21 amino acids. Germline CDR1 is SGHTA and CDR2 is FQGTGA. CDR3 loop: CASSPGPGRQGSGTSTDTQYF. CDR3 sequence (DNA): TGTGCCAGCAGCCCAGGGCCGGGGAGGCAGGGCTCGGGGACTAGCACAGATACGCAGTATTTT. Full variable domain (missing parts from reference TRBV7-3 and TRBJ2-3): GAGVSQTPSNKVTEKGKYVELRCDPISGHTALYWYRQSLGQGPEFLIYFQGTGAADDSGLPNDRFFAVRPEGSVSTLKIQRTERGDSAVYLCASSPGPGRQGSGTSTDTQYFGPGTRLTVL.

This clone was seen a few times. The identical CDR3 is also encoded by other nucleotide sequences in the sample. J is TRBJ2-3 and V is TRBV7-2; TRBD2 matches at 10 bases. Germline CDR1 and CDR2: SGHTA and FQGNSA. CDR3 length equals 14 residues. With 6 bases clipped from V and 4 bases from J, the junction kept 4 bases outside the gene matches. The CDR3 nucleotides are TGTGCCAGCAGGATAGCGGGAGGCCCAGATACGCAGTATTTT. Translated: CASRIAGGPDTQYF.

The V gene is TRBV30, the J gene TRBJ1-5, with 7 positions matching TRBD1. Unmatched junction bases numbered 7, after V lost 4 bases and J lost 7 bases. The CDR3 consists of 13 residues. The germline gives CDR1 GTSNPN, CDR2 SVGIG (reference sequence). The CDR3 bases are TGTGCCTGGAAAGGAGGGGGCCGACAGCCCCAGCATTTT. Translated, it gives CAWKGGGRQPQHF.

The table lists this clone with many counts. The chain joins TRBV4-3 to TRBJ2-3, with D possibly TRBD2 on 5 matching bases. Germline values: CDR1 LGHNA, CDR2 YSLEER. The CDR3 consists of 13 residues. Between the trimmed V and J ends, which lost 0 bases and 9 bases, there was a span of 10 bases. The CDR3 sequence is CASSQEPSGTQYF. DNA for the CDR3: TGCGCCAGCAGCCAAGAACCAAGCGGAACGCAGTATTTT.

The table lists this clone with a few counts. The V gene is TRBV7-9, the J gene TRBJ1-4; 7 positions match TRBD1. The CDR3 extends over 17 amino acids. The V gene end was trimmed by 1 base and the J gene end by 7 bases; junction bases not matched to a gene: 12. CDR1 is SEHNR and CDR2 is FQNEAQ in the germline V gene (reference sequence). The CDR3 bases are TGTGCCAGCAGCTTAGGCACCCCGGGACAGCGAAGTGAAAAACTGTTTTTT. It translates to CASSLGTPGQRSEKLFF.

The chain couples TRBV7-2 to TRBJ2-1, with D hard to call. Deletions cut 5 bases from V and 4 bases from J, with 6 bases between. This CDR3 has 12 amino acids. Germline loops: CDR1 SGHTA, CDR2 FQGNSA. CDR3 protein: CASSAYYNEQFF. In DNA form, the CDR3 reads TGTGCCAGCAGCGCCTATTACAATGAGCAGTTCTTC.

V and J are TRBV9 and TRBJ2-3; TRBD2 aligns across 10 bases. Germline assignment: CDR1 SGDLS and CDR2 YYNGEE. V dropped 3 bases and J dropped 3; count of bases not matched to a gene: 7. The CDR3 covers 16 residues. The CDR3 is CASSGPKTSGTDTQYF. The CDR3, as DNA: TGTGCCAGCAGCGGCCCGAAGACTAGCGGGACAGATACGCAGTATTTT.

This clone has just a few counts. The chain has TRBV19 and TRBJ2-5; TRBD2 matches 7 bases. The CDR3 runs to 15 residues. CDR1 and CDR2 (germline): LNHDA, SQIVND (reference sequence). With V trimmed by 4 bases and J by 2 bases, 7 bases remained unmatched. The CDR3: CASSKPLAVQETQYF. DNA for the CDR3: TGTGCCAGTAGTAAACCCCTAGCGGTTCAAGAGACCCAGTACTTC.

This chain connects TRBV19 to TRBJ1-4; perhaps TRBD1 as D (5 bases). The length of the CDR3 is 14 residues. Trimming removed 7 bases from V and 8 bases from J, with 17 bases in between. Germline CDR1 and CDR2: LNHDA and SQIVND (reference sequence). The CDR3 nucleotides read TGTGCCAGTACCGTTCTAGGCAGGGTGGAAAAACTGTTTTTT. Amino acids: CASTVLGRVEKLFF.

The table lists this clone with a count of one. This chain connects TRBV5-1 to TRBJ2-1; D gene unclear. This CDR3 comprises 14 residues. In germline, CDR1 is SGHRS, CDR2 YFSETQ. V was clipped by 4 bases and J by 8 bases, with 16 bases between them. CDR3 sequence: CASSLERPSDEQFF. CDR3 in DNA: TGCGCCAGCAGCCTTGAGCGCCCCTCGGATGAGCAGTTCTTC.

The chain employs TRBV5-1 and TRBJ2-1; 9 bases align to TRBD2. CDR1 and CDR2 from the germline V gene are SGHRS and YFSETQ. The CDR3 loop spans 18 amino acids. V was clipped by 0 bases and J by 11 bases; unmatched bases: 18. The CDR3 bases are TGCGCCAGCAGCTTGGAAATGAGGCGGGAGGGCCAGGGCGGGAAGCAGTTCTTC. Protein product: CASSLEMRREGQGGKQFF.

This clone occurred a few times. The chain recombines TRBV27 with TRBJ1-1; D uncertain. V lost 4 bases to trimming and J lost 0 bases, with 9 bases between them. This CDR3 has 14 residues. Looked up from germline, CDR1 is MNHEY and CDR2 is SMNVEV (reference sequence). In nucleotides, the CDR3 is TGTGCCAGCAGTTCCAGGCCGATGAACACTGAAGCTTTCTTT. Residues: CASSSRPMNTEAFF.

The sample holds a few counts of this clone. CDR3 sequence (DNA): TGCGCCAGCAGGGTCGGGTTCTCACAAAATCAGCCCCAGCATTTT. This gives the protein CASRVGFSQNQPQHF. This chain connects TRBV10-2 to TRBJ1-5; D is uncertain. This CDR3 region has 15 residues. Germline-derived CDR1 and CDR2 are WSHSY and SAAADI. Trimming removed 6 bases from V and 4 bases from J, with 16 bases in between.

This clone was detected only a few times. This rearrangement joins TRBV6-5 to TRBJ2-7, with TRBD2 matching 7 bases. V lost 2 bases and J lost 7; bases outside the gene matches: 11. The CDR3 covers 15 residues. CDR1 and CDR2 (germline): MNHEY, SVGAGI. CDR3 region: CASSYVGGRAKEQYV. CDR3 DNA: TGTGCCAGCAGTTACGTTGGCGGGAGAGCAAAGGAGCAGTACGTC.

The CDR3 coding sequence is TGCGCCAGCAGCTTGGTCGCAGGGGCGCGTACCGGGGAGCTGTTTTTT. As protein: CASSLVAGARTGELFF. This chain connects TRBV5-1 to TRBJ2-2; tentative D call: TRBD1 (6 bases). The V end lost 0 bases, the J end lost 5 bases, and 14 bases lay between the germline ends. This CDR3 spans 16 amino acids. Germline lookup yields CDR1 SGHRS and CDR2 YFSETQ.

This clone was seen more than once but under ten times. The gene calls are TRBV2 and TRBJ1-1; D call uncertain. V lost 5 bases to trimming and J lost 3 bases, with 13 bases between them. This CDR3 region has 14 residues. Germline V gives CDR1 SNHLY, CDR2 FYNNEI. The CDR3 DNA reads TGTGCCAGCAGTTTTCTCCTGGGCGACACTGAAGCTTTCTTT. This translates into CASSFLLGDTEAFF.

This clone was detected only a few times. The CDR3 is CASSFMSSGNTIYF. CDR3 in DNA: TGTGCCAGCAGTTTCATGAGCTCTGGAAACACCATATATTTT. This rearrangement joins TRBV28 to TRBJ1-3, with D unclear. The CDR3 sequence is 14 residues long. Germline V gives CDR1 MDHEN, CDR2 SYDVKM. Trimming took 3 bases from V and 0 from J, leaving 6 bases between them.